These 10 T cell receptor beta chains originate from one sample sequenced in a study of blood T cell repertoires in COVID-19. Profiling relied on immunoSEQ multiplex PCR, and the TCRdb table lists in-frame clones only, not all of them. This sample has about 260,000 clones; 83% occur once, and the top ten carry 8% to 9.5%. Material for sequencing was peripheral blood. Receptors were obtained from a woman in her 50s who had recovered from COVID-19.

In its sample, this clone was seen once. The gene calls are TRBV7-2 and TRBJ2-3; 7 nucleotides agree with TRBD1. The CDR3 sequence is 15 residues long. Per germline, CDR1 SGHTA and CDR2 FQGNSA. J was trimmed by 2 bases and V by 4 bases; bases with no gene match: 6. In DNA, the CDR3 is TGTGCCAGCAGCTCTCGACAGGGATCCACAGATACGCAGTATTTT. This gives the protein CASSSRQGSTDTQYF.

The V gene is TRBV5-5, the J gene TRBJ1-3; possibly TRBD1 for D (6 bases). Germline V CDR1 and CDR2: SGHKS, YYEKEE (reference sequence). Trimming shortened V by 2 bases and J by 0 bases, and 15 bases separated the two germline ends. CDR3 length equals 17 residues. CDR3 sequence (DNA): TGTGCCAGCAGCTTATGGAGACAGGCCACCTCTGGAAACACCATATATTTT. It is translated as CASSLWRQATSGNTIYF.

V is TRBV10-3 and J is TRBJ2-7, with 8 bases matching TRBD2. CDR1 is ENHRY, CDR2 SYGVKD, per germline. CDR3 size: 16 residues. V gave up 2 bases and J gave up 4 bases; unmatched junction bases: 10. Here the CDR3 DNA reads TGTGCCATCAGTGAGCCCCCCCCGGGACTAGTATACGAGCAGTACTTC. Its translation is CAISEPPPGLVYEQYF.

The chain carries TRBV5-6 and TRBJ1-1, with unresolved D. CDR1 SGHDT and CDR2 YYEEEE come from the germline V gene. The CDR3 sequence is 11 residues long. V gave up 7 bases and J gave up 3 bases, with 7 bases separating them. The CDR3 coding sequence is TGTGCCAGCGGACTGTACACTGAAGCTTTCTTT. It yields the protein CASGLYTEAFF.

The chain recombines TRBV7-2 with TRBJ1-6; possibly TRBD1 for D (6 bases). The CDR3 sequence is 13 residues long. V was clipped by 5 bases and J by 8 bases, with 10 bases between them. The V gene's germline CDR1 is SGHTA and CDR2 FQGNSA. In nucleotides, the CDR3 is TGTGCCAGCAGCCACAGGGAGTATTCACCCCTCCACTTT. Protein sequence: CASSHREYSPLHF.

CDR3 loop: CASSQTGGPNYGYTF. The CDR3 DNA sequence: TGCGCCAGCAGCCAAACAGGGGGGCCTAACTATGGCTACACCTTC. The gene calls are TRBV4-3 and TRBJ1-2, with 8 bases fitting TRBD1. This CDR3 spans 15 amino acids. With 2 bases clipped from V and 0 bases from J, the junction kept 2 bases outside the gene matches. Per germline, CDR1 LGHNA and CDR2 YSLEER.

This clone has just a few counts. The V and J genes are TRBV7-9 and TRBJ2-5, with a tentative D call TRBD2 (5 bases). Per germline, CDR1 SEHNR and CDR2 FQNEAQ (reference sequence). V shed 1 base and J shed 5 bases, with 11 bases lying between them. The CDR3 is made up of 14 amino acids. The CDR3 is CASSLVGRRETQYF. The CDR3 DNA reads as TGTGCCAGCAGCTTAGTTGGTCGGAGGGAGACCCAGTACTTC.

The rearrangement joins TRBV6-2 or TRBV6-3 to TRBJ2-2, with 8 positions matching TRBD2. The CDR3 has 16 amino acids. Germline V lookup: CDR1 MNHEY, CDR2 SVGEGT. V was pared by 3 bases and J by 6 bases, with 9 bases of the junction left unmatched. CDR3 sequence (DNA): TGTGCCAGCAGTTATCGTAGTAGCGGGACCGCCGGGGAGCTGTTTTTT. Protein sequence: CASSYRSSGTAGELFF.

This clone was recorded only once. V is TRBV24-1 and J is TRBJ1-2; 7 nucleotides match TRBD1. The CDR3 has 13 residues. V gave up 5 bases and J gave up 10 bases; unmatched junction bases: 9. Germline assignment: CDR1 KGHDR and CDR2 SFDVKD. The CDR3 DNA follows: TGTGCCACCAGTGGGGCGGGACAGCAACTCTACACCTTC. Translating gives CATSGAGQQLYTF.

The genes are TRBV29-1 and TRBJ2-7; 11 bases align to TRBD1. Germline V CDR1 and CDR2: SQVTM, ANQGSEA. This CDR3 is built from 13 residues. V was clipped by 5 bases and J by 3 bases; unmatched bases: 3. The CDR3: CSVSGTGGYEQYF. The CDR3 DNA reads TGCAGCGTTTCCGGGACAGGGGGCTACGAGCAGTACTTC.